This T cell receptor beta chain was recovered during a study of type 1 regulatory T cells. As for the study in general: An in vitro protocol generated T-allo10, a Tr1-enriched, alloantigen-specific CD4 T cell product. Findings and limits, study-wide: Compared with non-Tr1 cells, Tr1 cells showed a narrower TCR repertoire.

In this sample, this clonotype turned up once. Its antigen is not identified. One entry per CDR3 protein results from TCRdb running MiXCR on the reads. Of about 62,000 distinct CDR3 sequences detected, roughly two thirds appear once; the ten largest clones hold about 2%. Germline V gene sequence: CDR1 SGHNT, CDR2 YYREEE (reference sequence). Trimming cost V 1 base and J 6 bases; bases outside gene matches: 8. This CDR3 contains 15 residues. Specimen: cultured non-Tr1 T cells, either the whole culture or a sorted T cell fraction (not recorded which). The receptor was derived from a human donor in good health. V usage is TRBV5-4 and J usage is TRBJ2-7; 9 bases are shared with TRBD2. The CDR3 loop is CASSLLAGGPVEQYF. CDR3 coding DNA: TGTGCCAGCAGCTTGTTGGCGGGAGGGCCTGTCGAGCAGTACTTC.